These T cell receptor beta chains were read from a single sample in a study of OX40 agonist ivuxolimab in advanced cancers. Method: immunoSEQ multiplex PCR; TCRdb's copy keeps in-frame clones and lacks some. The repertoire includes about 17,000 clones, roughly 87% of them detected once, and about 25% sits in the top ten. Source: CD4+ or CD8+ T cells sorted from blood, taken in a trial of the OX40 agonist ivuxolimab. The receptors here all came from an adult with an advanced solid tumor such as melanoma, head and neck, liver or kidney cancer. The CDR3 runs from the conserved cysteine through the conserved F or W. A D gene is named only where the DNA matches it firmly. A clone size is listed for some rows: how often the clone was seen (once, few, many), or a class if it is expanded.

v_call: TRBV9
d_call: -
clone_size: -
j_call: TRBJ2-3
cdr3_aa: CASSGGHSTDTQYF
cdr3_nt: TGTGCCAGCAGCGGGGGCCATAGCACAGATACGCAGTATTTT

v_call: TRBV28
d_call: -
clone_size: -
j_call: TRBJ2-5
cdr3_aa: CASSPGHQETQYF
cdr3_nt: TGTGCCAGCAGTCCCGGACACCAAGAGACCCAGTACTTC

v_call: TRBV19
d_call: -
clone_size: few
j_call: TRBJ2-2
cdr3_aa: CASSTRGAGTGELFF
cdr3_nt: TGTGCCAGTAGTACCCGTGGGGCCGGCACCGGGGAGCTGTTTTTT

v_call: TRBV19
d_call: -
clone_size: -
j_call: TRBJ1-5
cdr3_aa: CASSIDLWGGRKGEPQHF
cdr3_nt: TGTGCCAGTAGTATAGATCTTTGGGGAGGGCGAAAAGGAGAGCCCCAGCATTTT

v_call: TRBV7-6
d_call: TRBD1
clone_size: -
j_call: TRBJ1-5
cdr3_aa: CASSPLGQGEPQHF
cdr3_nt: TGTGCCAGCAGCCCTCTCGGCCAGGGGGAGCCCCAGCATTTT

v_call: TRBV12-5
d_call: -
clone_size: -
j_call: TRBJ1-2
cdr3_aa: CASGFRTSLVYGYTF
cdr3_nt: TGTGCTAGTGGTTTCAGGACATCCCTCGTATATGGCTACACCTTC

v_call: TRBV7-8
d_call: TRBD1
clone_size: -
j_call: TRBJ2-5
cdr3_aa: CASSPWQGAGETQYF
cdr3_nt: TGTGCCAGCAGCCCCTGGCAGGGGGCGGGAGAGACCCAGTACTTC

v_call: TRBV2
d_call: -
clone_size: -
j_call: TRBJ1-3
cdr3_aa: CASSEADFGNTIYF
cdr3_nt: TGTGCCAGCAGTGAAGCAGATTTTGGAAACACCATATATTTT

v_call: TRBV4-1
d_call: -
clone_size: -
j_call: TRBJ1-5
cdr3_aa: CASSQGTGEYSNQPQHF
cdr3_nt: TGCGCCAGCAGCCAAGGAACGGGGGAATATAGCAATCAGCCCCAGCATTTT

v_call: TRBV5-1
d_call: -
clone_size: -
j_call: TRBJ1-1
cdr3_aa: CASSFWGVSTEAFF
cdr3_nt: TGCGCCAGCAGCTTTTGGGGCGTGAGCACTGAAGCTTTCTTT

v_call: TRBV6-5
d_call: TRBD1
clone_size: -
j_call: TRBJ1-5
cdr3_aa: CASSSQGAGQPQHF
cdr3_nt: TGTGCCAGCAGTTCACAGGGGGCAGGGCAGCCCCAGCATTTT

v_call: TRBV11-2
d_call: TRBD1
clone_size: -
j_call: TRBJ1-2
cdr3_aa: CASSLAATGTGYTF
cdr3_nt: TGTGCCAGCAGCTTAGCAGCGACAGGGACTGGCTACACCTTC

v_call: TRBV7-9
d_call: -
clone_size: -
j_call: TRBJ1-1
cdr3_aa: CASSLGVNEAFF
cdr3_nt: TGTGCCAGCAGCTTGGGAGTGAATGAAGCTTTCTTT

v_call: TRBV5-5
d_call: -
clone_size: once
j_call: TRBJ1-1
cdr3_aa: CASSLGTEAFF
cdr3_nt: TGTGCCAGCAGCTTGGGCACTGAAGCTTTCTTT

v_call: TRBV19
d_call: TRBD2
clone_size: -
j_call: TRBJ2-5
cdr3_aa: CASTLGGGYQETQYF
cdr3_nt: TGTGCCAGTACCCTCGGGGGGGGATACCAAGAGACCCAGTACTTC

v_call: TRBV30
d_call: TRBD1
clone_size: -
j_call: TRBJ1-4
cdr3_aa: CAWTRIRTGLNEKLFF
cdr3_nt: TGTGCCTGGACCAGGATCCGGACAGGCCTAAATGAAAAGCTGTTTTTT

v_call: TRBV6-4
d_call: TRBD1
clone_size: -
j_call: TRBJ2-3
cdr3_aa: CASSLTTGGTDTQYF
cdr3_nt: TGTGCCAGCAGCCTAACTACAGGGGGCACAGATACGCAGTATTTT

v_call: TRBV7-9
d_call: TRBD1
clone_size: -
j_call: TRBJ1-1
cdr3_aa: CASSLGTGEEAFF
cdr3_nt: TGTGCCAGCAGCTTAGGGACAGGGGAGGAAGCTTTCTTT

v_call: TRBV9
d_call: -
clone_size: -
j_call: TRBJ2-7
cdr3_aa: CASSPGLDEQYF
cdr3_nt: TGTGCCAGCAGCCCAGGTTTGGACGAGCAGTACTTC

v_call: TRBV6-5
d_call: -
clone_size: -
j_call: TRBJ1-5
cdr3_aa: CASNDGGSWQPQHF
cdr3_nt: TGTGCCAGCAACGACGGAGGATCTTGGCAGCCCCAGCATTTT

v_call: TRBV9
d_call: -
clone_size: -
j_call: TRBJ2-7
cdr3_aa: CASSVGQNYEQYF
cdr3_nt: TGTGCCAGCAGCGTAGGGCAGAACTACGAGCAGTACTTC

v_call: TRBV2
d_call: TRBD1
clone_size: -
j_call: TRBJ1-1
cdr3_aa: CASSDDRVIKRGTEAFF
cdr3_nt: TGTGCCAGCAGCGATGACAGGGTAATTAAACGAGGGACTGAAGCTTTCTTT

v_call: TRBV9
d_call: TRBD1
clone_size: -
j_call: TRBJ2-1
cdr3_aa: CASSVVGTGYNEQFF
cdr3_nt: TGTGCCAGCAGCGTAGTAGGGACAGGATACAATGAGCAGTTCTTC

v_call: TRBV25-1
d_call: TRBD1
clone_size: -
j_call: TRBJ2-7
cdr3_aa: CASSKTGTGLEQYF
cdr3_nt: TGTGCCAGCAGTAAGACCGGGACAGGGCTCGAGCAGTACTTC

v_call: TRBV6-5
d_call: -
clone_size: -
j_call: TRBJ2-3
cdr3_aa: CASSYYQSSADTQYF
cdr3_nt: TGTGCCAGCAGTTACTATCAGTCTTCGGCAGATACGCAGTATTTT

v_call: TRBV5-6
d_call: -
clone_size: -
j_call: TRBJ2-7
cdr3_aa: CASSLGAVGYEQYF
cdr3_nt: TGTGCCAGCAGCTTGGGGGCGGTAGGCTACGAGCAGTACTTC

v_call: TRBV30
d_call: -
clone_size: -
j_call: TRBJ1-1
cdr3_aa: CAWSVGGGAEAFF
cdr3_nt: TGTGCCTGGAGTGTGGGAGGGGGGGCAGAAGCTTTCTTT

v_call: TRBV6-5
d_call: -
clone_size: -
j_call: TRBJ2-5
cdr3_aa: CASSYSRETQYF
cdr3_nt: TGTGCCAGCAGTTACTCGAGGGAGACCCAGTACTTC

v_call: TRBV9
d_call: -
clone_size: -
j_call: TRBJ2-5
cdr3_aa: CASSVTGRQRTQYF
cdr3_nt: TGTGCCAGCAGCGTAACAGGACGCCAAAGGACCCAGTACTTC

v_call: TRBV5-6
d_call: TRBD1
clone_size: -
j_call: TRBJ1-6
cdr3_aa: CASSFGTGLYSPLHF
cdr3_nt: TGTGCCAGCAGCTTCGGGACAGGGTTATATTCACCCCTCCACTTT

v_call: TRBV18
d_call: -
clone_size: -
j_call: TRBJ1-1
cdr3_aa: CASSLSPGAEAFF
cdr3_nt: TGTGCCAGCTCACTTTCACCTGGCGCTGAAGCTTTCTTT

v_call: TRBV9
d_call: TRBD2
clone_size: -
j_call: TRBJ2-2
cdr3_aa: CASTQAGHTGELFF
cdr3_nt: TGTGCCAGCACCCAAGCGGGGCACACCGGGGAGCTGTTTTTT

v_call: TRBV27
d_call: -
clone_size: -
j_call: TRBJ2-7
cdr3_aa: CASSLISGAVFYEQYF
cdr3_nt: TGTGCCAGCAGTTTAATTTCGGGGGCAGTATTTTACGAGCAGTACTTC

v_call: TRBV18
d_call: -
clone_size: -
j_call: TRBJ1-4
cdr3_aa: CASSPWGEKLFF
cdr3_nt: TGCGCCAGCTCACCATGGGGTGAAAAACTGTTTTTT

v_call: TRBV6-1
d_call: -
clone_size: few
j_call: TRBJ2-3
cdr3_aa: CASREGLETDTQYF
cdr3_nt: TGTGCCAGCAGGGAGGGCCTAGAGACAGATACGCAGTATTTT

v_call: TRBV5-1
d_call: -
clone_size: -
j_call: TRBJ2-7
cdr3_aa: CASSIGSDGREQYF
cdr3_nt: TGCGCCAGCAGCATCGGCTCCGACGGACGGGAGCAGTACTTC

v_call: TRBV5-6
d_call: TRBD2
clone_size: -
j_call: TRBJ2-1
cdr3_aa: CASSLLAGEHNEQFF
cdr3_nt: TGTGCCAGCAGCTTGCTAGCGGGGGAACACAATGAGCAGTTCTTC

v_call: TRBV19
d_call: -
clone_size: -
j_call: TRBJ2-2
cdr3_aa: CASSPRGAGTGELFF
cdr3_nt: TGTGCCAGTAGTCCCAGAGGGGCTGGGACCGGGGAGCTGTTTTTT

v_call: TRBV7-6
d_call: -
clone_size: -
j_call: TRBJ2-6
cdr3_aa: CASSLPGPGGANVLTF
cdr3_nt: TGTGCCAGCAGCTTACCAGGACCGGGTGGGGCCAACGTCCTGACTTTC

v_call: TRBV19
d_call: TRBD1
clone_size: -
j_call: TRBJ2-2
cdr3_aa: CASSIGGTDTGELFF
cdr3_nt: TGTGCCAGTAGTATAGGGGGGACAGACACCGGGGAGCTGTTTTTT